This note documents a single TCR beta chain sequence. Seattle patients were enrolled during active infection and followed longitudinally. Authors' processing steps: Reference gene primer amplification in the assay estimated nucleated cell counts. Assay: immunoSEQ multiplex PCR; the TCRdb copy retains only in-frame clones and omits some. V and J calls and clone size are as listed in that table; D and trimming were resolved from the DNA. The sample holds around 47,000 clones, approximately 87% seen once. The germline CDR1 and CDR2 sequences are LGHNA and YNFKEQ. V lost 0 bases and J 6 bases, leaving 21 bases between the germline ends. CDR3 length: 19 amino acids. This sample is drawn from a study of blood T cell repertoires in COVID-19. About the research overall: Some COVID-19 samples were acute and others convalescent; all came from the United States, Italy and Spain. Sources were T cells, B-cell-depleted T cells, or PBMCs; the material itself was cDNA or gDNA.

This clonotype originated in a man between 40 and 49 years old with COVID-19, enrolled during active disease. The sequenced material came from peripheral blood. The chain has TRBV4-2 and TRBJ1-6, with D perhaps matching TRBD1 (6 bases). The CDR3 spells CASSQENGWTALSNSPLHF. For the CDR3, the DNA is TGTGCCAGCAGCCAAGAGAATGGTTGGACAGCCCTCTCTAATTCACCCCTCCACTTT.